This T cell receptor beta chain was sequenced during a study of blood T cell repertoires in COVID-19. Sequencing was performed with immunoSEQ multiplex PCR; in TCRdb, only in-frame clones are kept and a portion is missing. The sample shows around 310,000 clones, nearly 90% of them seen only once. Everyone who took part was about 18 to 89 years old, and they came from fewer than 25 US areas. With 5 bases removed from V and 4 bases from J, the gap between germline ends came to 15 bases. The CDR3 loop spans 15 amino acids. Germline assignment: CDR1 LNHNV and CDR2 YYDKDF (reference sequence). This chain uses TRBV15 with TRBJ2-1; a weak D match, TRBD2 (5 bases). Sequenced material: PBMCs or T cells enriched from blood (not recorded which). The sequence was collected from a young woman who had recovered from COVID-19. The CDR3 nucleotides read TGTGCCACCAGCGAGGCGGGCCGAGGTTACAATGAGCAGTTCTTC. Translated, it gives CATSEAGRGYNEQFF.